The 16 T cell receptor beta chains presented below share a single source sample, sequenced in a study of blood T cells in healthy people across ages. Through a sample-barcoded 5' primer and a J-beta primer mix, a second PCR was run for about 6 to 11 cycles. Via MiXCR, TCRdb re-called the 5' RACE reads, giving one row per CDR3 protein. The repertoire holds 650,000 to 1,000,000 distinct CDR3 sequences, with about half as singletons. Sequenced material: blood. The receptors derive from a man at least 80 years old in good health.

Worth noting for this clonotype: Mismatch with germline at one junction end may stem from a read error. V and J are TRBV10-3 and TRBJ2-1; tentative D call: TRBD2 (5 bases). The germline V gene encodes CDR1 ENHRY and CDR2 SYGVKD. There are 14 residues in the CDR3. CDR3 sequence reads: CAISERSGSNERYF. As DNA, the CDR3 is TGTGCCATCAGTGAAAGGTCAGGCAGCAATGAGCGGTACTTC.

This rearrangement joins TRBV6-6 to TRBJ2-4, with D maybe TRBD1 (6 bases). V was cut by 6 bases and J by 5 bases, with 11 bases left in between. This CDR3 contains 13 residues. In germline, CDR1 is MNHNY, CDR2 SVGAGI (reference sequence). The CDR3 nucleotides read TGTGCCAGCAGCCTTTACAGGGAAAACATTCAGTACTTC. This translates into CASSLYRENIQYF.

This clonotype was counted between two and nine times. V is TRBV7-8 and J is TRBJ2-2; D unresolved. V dropped 1 base and J dropped 5 bases, with 11 bases sitting between them. The germline CDR1 and CDR2 sequences are SGHVS and FQNEAQ. The CDR3 is 15 amino acids. The CDR3 here is CASSLDLTRTGELFF. DNA of the CDR3: TGTGCCAGCAGCTTAGACCTTACCCGGACCGGGGAGCTGTTTTTT.

A note on this clonotype: At one of its ends the junction is not consistent with the germline gene, which may arise from a read error. The chain has TRBV6-5 and TRBJ2-5, with TRBD2 identical over 14 bases. The germline V gene encodes CDR1 MNHEY and CDR2 SVGAGI. The CDR3 sequence is 17 residues long. The DNA of the CDR3 is TGTGCCAGCAGTTTCCGTGGGACTAGCGGGGGTCAAGAGGCCCAGTACTTC. Translating gives CASSFRGTSGGQEAQYF.

V and J are TRBV7-9 and TRBJ2-5; 7 positions agree with TRBD2. Germline V lookup: CDR1 SEHNR, CDR2 FQNEAQ (reference sequence). The junction had 11 bases not matched to a gene; V was cut back by 5 bases and J by 5 bases. The CDR3 consists of 15 residues. The CDR3 region has the DNA TGTGCCAGCAGCCCCCATCGTGGGCGGGGGGAGACCCAGTACTTC. Residues: CASSPHRGRGETQYF.

This chain joins TRBV4-1 and TRBJ2-3; 7 nucleotides align to TRBD1. The CDR3 contains 16 residues. Per germline, CDR1 MGHRA and CDR2 YSYEKL. The V segment lost 0 bases and the J segment 2 bases; nucleotides outside the gene matches: 5. CDR3 region: CASSQEGQSLTDTQYF. In DNA, the CDR3 is TGCGCCAGCAGCCAAGAGGGACAGTCCCTCACAGATACGCAGTATTTT.

The count of this clonotype is one. The V call is TRBV10-3, the J call TRBJ2-2; TRBD1 might be the D (5 bases). The CDR3 is 13 residues long. Germline V gene lookup returns CDR1 ENHRY and CDR2 SYGVKD. V was clipped by 6 bases and J by 7 bases, with 12 bases between them. In nucleotides, the CDR3 is TGTGCCATCAGCAGCAGGGTGGTCGGGGAGCTGTTTTTT. Translation gives CAISSRVVGELFF.

The chain employs TRBV5-1 and TRBJ2-1, with D perhaps given as TRBD1 or TRBD2 (5 bases each). V lost 0 bases and J lost 6, with 19 bases in between. Germline V gives CDR1 SGHRS, CDR2 YFSETQ. This CDR3 spans 17 amino acids. In DNA, the CDR3 is TGCGCCAGCAGCTTGGGACAGTGGGGGAATATCGGCAATGAGCAGTTCTTC. It encodes CASSLGQWGNIGNEQFF.

This clonotype has more than one count but fewer than ten. J is TRBJ2-7 and V is TRBV12-3 or TRBV12-4, with no clear D. CDR3 length equals 13 residues. The ends were cut back, 5 bases at V and 1 base at J, with 9 bases in the middle. The CDR3 DNA is TGTGCCAGCAGTGTTACCGCTTCCTACGAGCAGTACTTC. Its protein is CASSVTASYEQYF.

The genes are TRBV24-1 and TRBJ2-3; no firm D call. The germline CDR1 and CDR2 sequences are KGHDR and SFDVKD. V dropped 6 bases and J dropped 0 bases, with 6 bases sitting between them. This CDR3 has 13 residues. This CDR3 is CATSHGSTDTQYF. The CDR3 nucleotides read TGTGCCACCAGTCACGGGAGCACAGATACGCAGTATTTT.

Remarks on this clonotype: A junction boundary mismatches the germline segment, possibly from a read error. The CDR3 DNA follows: TGTGTCAGCAGCTACGGGAGAGAATACAATGAGCAGTTCTTC. Protein product: CVSSYGREYNEQFF. The rearrangement uses TRBV11-2 and TRBJ2-1; the D gene is possibly TRBD2 (6 bases). The V gene's germline CDR1 is SGHAT and CDR2 FQNNGV. The CDR3 extends over 14 amino acids.

V is TRBV28 and J is TRBJ1-2, with D perhaps matching TRBD1 (5 bases). Germline values: CDR1 MDHEN, CDR2 SYDVKM. This CDR3 spans 12 amino acids. V lost 5 bases and J lost 4, with 8 bases in between. The CDR3 region has the DNA TGTGCCAGCAGTGTTACAGGCTATGGCTACACCTTC. The encoded protein is CASSVTGYGYTF.

This chain connects TRBV20-1 to TRBJ2-3; 7 bases line up with TRBD2. Losses at the gene ends were 3 bases for V and 3 bases for J; bases not matched to a gene: 6. CDR1 DFQATT and CDR2 SNEGSKA come from the germline V gene (reference sequence). CDR3 length: 14 residues. The CDR3 loop reads CSARKSSGTDTQYF. In DNA, the CDR3 is TGCAGTGCTAGGAAATCTAGCGGTACAGATACGCAGTATTTT.

J is TRBJ2-4 and V is TRBV6-5; 15 bases map to TRBD2. CDR3 length: 15 residues. V was pared by 8 bases and J by 13 bases, with 12 bases of the junction left unmatched. The germline gives CDR1 MNHEY, CDR2 SVGAGI. DNA for the CDR3: TGTGCCAGCCACGGGACTAGCGGGAGGTATAGTGAGCAGTACTTC. Protein product: CASHGTSGRYSEQYF.

The rearrangement joins TRBV6-2 or TRBV6-3 to TRBJ2-2; D is perhaps TRBD1 (5 bases). The CDR3 consists of 16 residues. Trimming took off 2 bases at V and 3 bases at J, with 13 bases between the two ends. Germline V gene data show CDR1 as MNHEY and CDR2 as SVGEGT. This CDR3 is CASSYARTGHTGELFF. CDR3 DNA sequence: TGTGCCAGCAGTTACGCGAGAACAGGCCACACCGGGGAGCTGTTTTTT.

In DNA form, the CDR3 reads TGTGCCAGCAGCCGATTTCAAGACCAGCCCCAGCATTTT. Its translation: CASSRFQDQPQHF. The chain employs TRBV14 and TRBJ1-5; D is unresolved. The length of the CDR3 is 13 residues. CDR1 is SGHDN, CDR2 FVKESK, per germline. Trimming left V 4 bases short and J 7 bases short, with 11 bases between.